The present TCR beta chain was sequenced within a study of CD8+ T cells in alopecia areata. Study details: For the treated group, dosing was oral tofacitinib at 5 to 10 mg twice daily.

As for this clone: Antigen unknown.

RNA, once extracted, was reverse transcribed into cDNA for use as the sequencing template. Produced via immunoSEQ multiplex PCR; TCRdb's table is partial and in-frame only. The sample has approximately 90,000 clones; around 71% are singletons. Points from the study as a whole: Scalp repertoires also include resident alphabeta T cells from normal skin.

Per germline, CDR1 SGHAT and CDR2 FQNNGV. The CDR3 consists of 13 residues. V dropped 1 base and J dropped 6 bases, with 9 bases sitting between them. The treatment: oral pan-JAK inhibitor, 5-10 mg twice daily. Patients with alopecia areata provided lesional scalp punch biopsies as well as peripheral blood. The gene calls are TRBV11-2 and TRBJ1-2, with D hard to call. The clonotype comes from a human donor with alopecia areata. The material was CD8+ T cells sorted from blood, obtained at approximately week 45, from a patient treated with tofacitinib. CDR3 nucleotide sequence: TGTGCCAGCAGCTTAGTCCTGCGAAATGGCTACACCTTC. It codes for CASSLVLRNGYTF.